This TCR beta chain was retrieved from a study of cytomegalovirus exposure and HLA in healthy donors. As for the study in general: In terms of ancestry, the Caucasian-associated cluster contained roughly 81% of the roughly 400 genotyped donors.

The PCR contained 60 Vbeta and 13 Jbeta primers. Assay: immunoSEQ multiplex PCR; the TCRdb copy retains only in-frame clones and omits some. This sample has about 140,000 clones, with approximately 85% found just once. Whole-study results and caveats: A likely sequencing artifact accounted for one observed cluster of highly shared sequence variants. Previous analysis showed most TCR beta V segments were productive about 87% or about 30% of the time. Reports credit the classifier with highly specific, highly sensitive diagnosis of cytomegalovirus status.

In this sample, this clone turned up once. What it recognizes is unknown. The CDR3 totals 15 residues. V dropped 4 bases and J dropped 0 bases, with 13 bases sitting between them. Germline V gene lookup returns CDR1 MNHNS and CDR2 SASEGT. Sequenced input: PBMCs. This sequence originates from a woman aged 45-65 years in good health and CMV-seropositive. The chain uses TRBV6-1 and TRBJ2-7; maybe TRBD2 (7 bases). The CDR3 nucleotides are TGTGCCAGCAGTGCCGAGGGGGGGAGCTCCTACGAGCAGTACTTC. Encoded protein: CASSAEGGSSYEQYF.